The clone carrying this T cell receptor beta chain was seen only a few times. Antigen unknown. A read error may produce the germline difference seen at one junction end. The CDR3 loop spans 17 amino acids. The germline CDR1 and CDR2 sequences are SGHVS and FNYEAQ. The data originate from a study of T cell repertoires in cytomegalovirus infection. Whole-study context: Matching HLA type and CMV infection were both indicated by public TCR beta signatures. Study findings and constraints: It was HLA-C-restricted CMV-specific TCR beta clonotypes that dominated the response ex vivo.

MiXCR was run by TCRdb on the reads, yielding one entry per CDR3 protein. The data hold hundreds of thousands of distinct CDR3 sequences, with around 32% observed a single time. Material: cultured CD8+ T cells from PBMCs, obtained from culture after CMV antigen stimulation. This chain connects TRBV7-6 to TRBJ2-2; TRBD2 might be the D (5 bases). The sequence derives from a human donor in good health (CMV status not recorded). Some clones in this sample may be carry-over from other donors' samples. The chain's CDR3 is CANSLATASRNTGELFF. The CDR3 DNA sequence: TGTGCCAACAGCTTAGCGACGGCTAGCAGGAACACCGGGGAGCTGTTTTTT.